This TCR beta chain was sequenced in a study of beta chain features in type 1 diabetes. In germline, CDR1 is SEHNR, CDR2 FQNEAQ (reference sequence). The CDR3 loop spans 12 amino acids. V lost 5 bases and J lost 11, with 15 bases in between. This clone was counted a few times. The isolated RNA, all of it, was reverse transcribed, so expressed TCRB transcripts were what got sequenced. Clones were sequenced by immunoSEQ multiplex PCR, and TCRdb holds only the in-frame ones, with some missing. This table has some 230,000 clones, around 9.6% appearing once. This clonotype was obtained from a woman aged 18-35 years in good health. Sequenced material: naive CD4+ T cells from blood. The chain uses TRBV7-9 and TRBJ1-1, with a tentative D call TRBD1 (6 bases). CDR3 region: CASSLTGYGAFF. In DNA form, the CDR3 reads TGTGCCAGCAGCCTGACAGGTTATGGGGCTTTCTTT.